The 16 T cell receptor beta chains in this list originate from one sample, sequenced in a study of blood T cell repertoires in COVID-19. Sequenced by immunoSEQ multiplex PCR; TCRdb stores in-frame clones only, minus some. Of 200,000 to 250,000 clones in the sample, roughly 86% were seen once. Sequencing input: peripheral blood. The origin of the receptors is a man in his 60s with acute or convalescent COVID-19.

This clone appeared once. The chain joins TRBV9 to TRBJ2-6; weak D call: TRBD1 (6 bases). V was pared by 0 bases and J by 2 bases, with 18 bases between. CDR1 is SGDLS, CDR2 YYNGEE, per germline. This CDR3 has 19 residues. CDR3 protein: CASSVVGARTPTGANVLTF. The CDR3 coding sequence is TGTGCCAGCAGCGTAGTGGGGGCCCGAACGCCAACTGGGGCCAACGTCCTGACTTTC.

The chain couples TRBV27 to TRBJ2-7; the D gene is possibly TRBD2 (6 bases). Germline CDR1 reads MNHEY; CDR2 reads SMNVEV (reference sequence). The V and J ends lost 7 bases and 4 bases respectively, with 8 bases between them. The CDR3 consists of 11 residues. CDR3 amino acids: CASTSGYEQYF. In nucleotides, the CDR3 is TGTGCCAGCACCAGCGGGTACGAGCAGTACTTC.

This clone was detected only once. The chain uses TRBV28 and TRBJ1-2; TRBD1 might be the D (5 bases). The CDR3 length is 16 residues. Germline V CDR1 and CDR2: MDHEN, SYDVKM. V lost 2 bases, J lost 3 bases, and 16 bases lay in between. The CDR3 protein is CASSLIIFGQDYGYTF. The DNA of the CDR3 is TGTGCCAGCAGTTTAATCATTTTCGGACAAGACTATGGCTACACCTTC.

V gene TRBV28 combines with J gene TRBJ1-5; D remains unclear. CDR1 is MDHEN, CDR2 SYDVKM, per germline. This CDR3 is 14 amino acids long. The germline V and J ends were trimmed by 7 bases and 5 bases, with 15 bases remaining between them. The CDR3 nucleotides are TGTGCCAGCAATAGCCGCGACGGTCATCAGCCCCAGCATTTT. Its translation is CASNSRDGHQPQHF.

The sample holds a few counts of this clone. The chain links TRBV19 to TRBJ1-3; the D gene is possibly TRBD1 (6 bases). Trimming stripped 6 bases from V and 7 bases from J, with 16 bases between. From germline, CDR1 is LNHDA and CDR2 SQIVND (reference sequence). The length of the CDR3 is 14 residues. The CDR3 DNA follows: TGTGCCAGTAGCCAACAGGGATTTGGGAACACCATATATTTT. It encodes CASSQQGFGNTIYF.

The V gene is TRBV6-1, the J gene TRBJ1-5; TRBD1 might be the D (6 bases). Germline CDR1 and CDR2: MNHNS and SASEGT. The CDR3 is made up of 16 amino acids. V lost 1 base and J 4 bases, leaving 14 bases between the germline ends. Written as DNA, the CDR3 is TGTGCCAGCAGTGAAGGTATAGGGGGGGCGAATCAGCCCCAGCATTTT. Amino acid sequence: CASSEGIGGANQPQHF.

The CDR3 bases are TGCGCCAGCAGCCAAGATCAAAGGACTAGCGGGATCGACGAGCAGTACTTC. This codes for CASSQDQRTSGIDEQYF. The rearrangement uses TRBV4-1 and TRBJ2-7; 12 bases are shared with TRBD2. V was pared by 0 bases and J by 5 bases, with 8 bases of the junction left unmatched. In germline, CDR1 is MGHRA, CDR2 YSYEKL. This CDR3 has 17 amino acids.

The chain is built from TRBV18 and TRBJ2-7; D is undetermined. This CDR3 comprises 14 residues. Germline CDR1 is KGHSH and CDR2 is LQKENI. Trimming stripped 1 base from V and 0 bases from J, with 7 bases between. CDR3 protein: CASSPRAASYEQYF. The CDR3 region has the DNA TGTGCCAGCTCACCACGGGCAGCCTCCTACGAGCAGTACTTC.

This clone was picked up one time. The chain has TRBV2 and TRBJ2-2, with 8 bases that match TRBD1. Germline values: CDR1 SNHLY, CDR2 FYNNEI. The CDR3 length is 15 residues. J gave up 0 bases and V 6 bases, and 3 bases lay outside the gene matches. Here the CDR3 reads CASSAGGPNTGELFF. The CDR3, as DNA: TGTGCCAGCAGCGCAGGGGGCCCGAACACCGGGGAGCTGTTTTTT. The whole variable domain, filled in from reference TRBV2 and TRBJ2-2, reads EPEVTQTPSHQVTQMGQEVILRCVPISNHLYFYWYRQILGQKVEFLVSFYNNEISEKSEIFDDQFSVERPDGSNFTLKIRSTKLEDSAMYFCASSAGGPNTGELFFGEGSRLTVL.

The chain is built from TRBV20-1 and TRBJ2-7, with 8 bases fitting TRBD2. V shed 5 bases, J shed 0 bases, and the junction held 6 bases outside the gene matches. Germline loops: CDR1 DFQATT, CDR2 SNEGSKA (reference sequence). The CDR3 is made up of 14 amino acids. As DNA, the CDR3 is TGCAGTGCTGGTGTCGGGGGGGCCTCCTACGAGCAGTACTTC. Translating it yields CSAGVGGASYEQYF.

In this sample, this clone turned up once. V and J are TRBV27 and TRBJ1-2, with a weak D call TRBD1 (5 bases). Germline loops: CDR1 MNHEY, CDR2 SMNVEV (reference sequence). The V and J ends lost 7 bases and 6 bases respectively, with 15 bases between them. The CDR3 is 13 amino acids. The CDR3 sequence: CASTPGWGNGYTF. The DNA for the CDR3 is TGTGCCAGCACCCCCGGGTGGGGCAATGGCTACACCTTC.

The V and J genes are TRBV5-5 and TRBJ2-3; a weak D match, TRBD1 (6 bases). CDR1 is SGHKS and CDR2 is YYEKEE in the germline V gene (reference sequence). This CDR3 is built from 15 residues. V lost 0 bases, J lost 0 bases, and 8 bases lay in between. The CDR3 DNA reads as TGTGCCAGCAGCTTGGCACAGGGAAGCACAGATACGCAGTATTTT. It specifies CASSLAQGSTDTQYF.

V usage is TRBV6-6 and J usage is TRBJ2-3, with TRBD2 matching over 8 bases. CDR1 and CDR2 (germline): MNHNY, SVGAGI (reference sequence). The trim removed 7 bases at V and 6 bases at J, leaving 12 bases unmatched. This CDR3 comprises 15 residues. The CDR3: CASKALSGVGDTQYF. CDR3 nucleotide sequence: TGTGCCAGCAAGGCACTTAGCGGGGTTGGGGATACGCAGTATTTT.

The CDR3 region has the DNA TGTGCCAGCTCCAACCACGATCTCTTGTCTCTTGGGACAGGGGTCCAAGAGACCCAGTACTTC. Translation: CASSNHDLLSLGTGVQETQYF. The chain carries TRBV18 and TRBJ2-5; TRBD1 aligns across 10 bases. V was pared by 6 bases and J by 1 base, with 23 bases of the junction left unmatched. Per the germline V gene, CDR1 is KGHSH and CDR2 is LQKENI. This CDR3 is 21 amino acids long.

V gene TRBV9 combines with J gene TRBJ1-2; unclear D gene. Germline lookup yields CDR1 SGDLS and CDR2 YYNGEE. The V and J ends lost 4 bases and 6 bases respectively, with 19 bases between them. The CDR3 runs 15 residues. The CDR3 loop is CASSPTAGSAHGYTF. CDR3 sequence (DNA): TGTGCCAGCAGCCCGACGGCGGGCTCGGCTCATGGCTACACCTTC. Looking up the rest from reference TRBV9 and TRBJ1-2 gives the full variable domain: DSGVTQTPKHLITATGQRVTLRCSPRSGDLSVYWYQQSLDQGLQFLIQYYNGEERAKGNILERFSAQQFPDLHSELNLSSLELGDSALYFCASSPTAGSAHGYTFGSGTRLTVV.

This clone was counted only a few times. The chain has TRBV6-5 and TRBJ1-1; D is possibly TRBD1 (6 bases). The CDR3 is 14 amino acids. Germline CDR1 is MNHEY and CDR2 is SVGAGI. The V end lost 6 bases, the J end lost 3 bases, and 14 bases lay between the germline ends. The DNA of the CDR3 is TGTGCCAGCAGGGATACTAACAGGGACACTGAAGCTTTCTTT. Translating gives CASRDTNRDTEAFF.